One sample yielded the 32 T cell receptor beta chains listed below, sequenced in a study of naive and memory T cell subsets. The beta constant-region primer was an equimolar mix of two oligonucleotides covering TRBC1 and TRBC2. Nested alpha and beta constant-region primers with the SP2 primer drove four PCR rounds on ligated cDNA. Each CDR3 protein is one row after TCRdb ran MiXCR on the UMI-ligation and nested PCR reads. The sample holds about 120,000 distinct CDR3 sequences, 35% to 40% seen once. The sample consisted of central memory CD4+ T cells from blood. The receptors here all came from a human donor in good health.

On this clonotype itself: One end of the junction varies from germline; a read error may be responsible. DNA of the CDR3: TGTGCCAGCACCTTAGAGAGCGGGAGGGCTAGCACAGATACGCAGTATTTT. Amino acid sequence: CASTLESGRASTDTQYF. The chain has TRBV7-8 and TRBJ2-3; TRBD2 agrees at 10 bases. The CDR3 loop spans 17 amino acids. CDR1 and CDR2 from the germline V gene are SGHVS and FQNEAQ.

The rearrangement links TRBV18 to TRBJ2-7; D remains ambiguous. Germline loops: CDR1 KGHSH, CDR2 LQKENI. The V and J ends lost 3 bases and 0 bases respectively, with 18 bases between them. This CDR3 region has 17 residues. This CDR3 is CASSPDGRVQSSYEQYF. The CDR3 DNA reads TGTGCCAGCTCACCCGATGGACGCGTCCAAAGCTCCTACGAGCAGTACTTC.

This clonotype showed up just a few times. The gene calls are TRBV6-5 and TRBJ2-3; unclear D gene. Germline V gene lookup returns CDR1 MNHEY and CDR2 SVGAGI. The CDR3 contains 16 residues. V was clipped by 2 bases and J by 0 bases, with 12 bases between them. This chain's CDR3 is CASSYGRPVSTDTQYF. The CDR3 coding sequence is TGTGCCAGCAGTTACGGGCGGCCGGTGAGCACAGATACGCAGTATTTT.

The chain carries TRBV19 and TRBJ2-7; 8 bases agree with TRBD2. The CDR3 is 14 residues long. The J segment lost 6 bases and the V segment lost 9 bases, leaving 13 bases of the junction unmatched. Germline assignment: CDR1 LNHDA and CDR2 SQIVND (reference sequence). The CDR3 region is CASTQVAGNGEQYF. The CDR3 coding sequence is TGTGCCAGCACTCAGGTAGCGGGAAACGGCGAGCAGTACTTC.

This chain links TRBV13 with TRBJ2-1; 7 nucleotides match TRBD1. From germline, CDR1 is PRHDT and CDR2 FYEKMQ (reference sequence). The CDR3 has 11 residues. Trimming took 5 bases from V and 13 from J; bases not matched to a gene: 5. DNA for the CDR3: TGTGCCAGCAGCCGCCGACAGGGCCAGTTCTTC. This codes for CASSRRQGQFF.

Many counts were recorded for this clonotype. The chain uses TRBV30 and TRBJ2-1, with 8 bases matching TRBD2. CDR3 size: 12 residues. CDR1 is GTSNPN and CDR2 is SVGIG in the germline V gene (reference sequence). With V trimmed by 2 bases and J by 16 bases, 10 bases remained unmatched. The CDR3 DNA reads TGTGCCTGGAGTCGACCCGGGACTAGTGAATTCTTC. Amino acid sequence: CAWSRPGTSEFF. The full variable domain, with the rest looked up from reference TRBV30 and TRBJ2-1, is SQTIHQWPATLVQPVGSPLSLECTVEGTSNPNLYWYRQAAGRGLQLLFYSVGIGQISSEVPQNLSASRPQDRQFILSSKKLLLSDSGFYLCAWSRPGTSEFFGPGTRLTVL.

This clonotype was picked up a small number of times. This sequence joins TRBV7-9 and TRBJ2-1; TRBD2 agrees at 12 bases. Germline CDR1 is SEHNR and CDR2 is FQNEAQ (reference sequence). CDR3 size: 14 residues. The J segment lost 8 bases and the V segment lost 4 bases, leaving 3 bases of the junction unmatched. The CDR3 sequence is CASSWTSGIDEQFF. The CDR3 DNA follows: TGTGCCAGCAGCTGGACTAGCGGGATCGATGAGCAGTTCTTC. The whole variable domain, remainder taken from reference TRBV7-9 and TRBJ2-1, is DTGVSQNPRHKITKRGQNVTFRCDPISEHNRLYWYRQTLGQGPEFLTYFQNEAQLEKSRLLSDRFSAERPKGSFSTLEIQRTEQGDSAMYLCASSWTSGIDEQFFGPGTRLTVL.

In this sample, this clonotype turned up many times. The chain is built from TRBV5-6 and TRBJ2-1; D is ambiguous. Germline CDR1 reads SGHDT; CDR2 reads YYEEEE. Trimming took off 0 bases at V and 2 bases at J, with 12 bases between the two ends. This CDR3 is built from 16 residues. CDR3 residues: CASSLGLGSTYNEQFF. The CDR3 region has the DNA TGTGCCAGCAGCTTGGGTCTGGGTAGTACCTACAATGAGCAGTTCTTC.

This clonotype appeared a few times. The chain carries TRBV2 and TRBJ2-7, with 9 bases that match TRBD2. The germline V gene encodes CDR1 SNHLY and CDR2 FYNNEI. Trimming removed 4 bases from V and 6 bases from J; junction bases left unmatched: 16. The CDR3 has 17 residues. CDR3 nucleotide sequence: TGTGCCAGCAGTGTCCCCCAGGGGAGCGGGAGGATGGTCGAGCAGTACTTC. Residues: CASSVPQGSGRMVEQYF.

The rearrangement links TRBV7-9 to TRBJ2-3; 7 bases map to TRBD2. The germline V gene has CDR1 SEHNR and CDR2 FQNEAQ (reference sequence). The CDR3 contains 14 residues. V lost 2 bases, J lost 5 bases, and 4 bases stayed unmatched. The CDR3 sequence: CASSLTGGLDTQYF. The DNA of the CDR3 is TGTGCCAGCAGCTTAACGGGAGGTTTAGATACGCAGTATTTT.

Here the CDR3 DNA reads TGTGCCAGCAGCAGACAGGTGGTCGTGGGTGAGGAGCAGTTCTTC. It codes for CASSRQVVVGEEQFF. This chain links TRBV2 with TRBJ2-1, with D tentatively TRBD1 (6 bases). Trimming cost V 6 bases and J 10 bases, with 22 bases left between them. The CDR3 is 15 residues long. Germline CDR1 and CDR2: SNHLY and FYNNEI. The whole variable domain, filled in from reference TRBV2 and TRBJ2-1, reads EPEVTQTPSHQVTQMGQEVILRCVPISNHLYFYWYRQILGQKVEFLVSFYNNEISEKSEIFDDQFSVERPDGSNFTLKIRSTKLEDSAMYFCASSRQVVVGEEQFFGPGTRLTVL.

The V call is TRBV6-2 or TRBV6-3, the J call TRBJ2-3, with 7 bases that match TRBD2. Germline V gene data show CDR1 as MNHEY and CDR2 as SVGEGT. V shed 0 bases, J shed 2 bases, and the junction held 11 bases outside the gene matches. The CDR3 loop spans 18 amino acids. CDR3 nucleotide sequence: TGTGCCAGCAGTTACTCTCGGGTAGCGGGTTTTTTCACAGATACGCAGTATTTT. Translating gives CASSYSRVAGFFTDTQYF.

This clonotype appeared a few times. The chain couples TRBV27 to TRBJ2-3; no definite D call. Germline CDR1 MNHEY, CDR2 SMNVEV (reference sequence). The CDR3 is made up of 14 amino acids. Trimming pared 6 bases from V and 3 bases from J, leaving 13 bases between. CDR3 DNA: TGTGCCAGCAGGCGGCCTCTCCGGACAGATACGCAGTATTTT. Protein product: CASRRPLRTDTQYF.

The J gene is TRBJ1-2, the V gene TRBV28; D is unresolved. The CDR3 spans 13 residues. Germline CDR1 and CDR2: MDHEN and SYDVKM. Trimming shortened V by 7 bases and J by 4 bases, and 13 bases separated the two germline ends. The CDR3 bases are TGTGCCAGCAAAAATGGTGGCCTCTATGGCTACACCTTC. Translating it yields CASKNGGLYGYTF.

About this clonotype itself: Its ends do not fully match the called genes, so a read error is possible. The chain is built from TRBV7-3 and TRBJ2-1; 11 nucleotides match TRBD2. Germline V gene sequence: CDR1 SGHTA, CDR2 FQGTGA. The CDR3 loop spans 14 amino acids. The CDR3 nucleotides read TGTGTCAGCAGCCTAGCGGGAGGCTTAAATGAGCAGTTCTTC. It codes for CVSSLAGGLNEQFF.

This sequence joins TRBV20-1 and TRBJ2-7; D is possibly TRBD1 (6 bases). V gave up 4 bases and J gave up 8 bases, with 18 bases separating them. CDR3 length: 13 residues. The germline CDR1 and CDR2 sequences are DFQATT and SNEGSKA (reference sequence). CDR3 in amino acids: CSAKYPGTHKQYF. The CDR3, as DNA: TGCAGTGCTAAATATCCCGGGACACACAAGCAGTACTTC.

The sample holds many counts of this clonotype. The chain uses TRBV20-1 and TRBJ2-7; D tentatively reads TRBD1 or TRBD2 (5 bases each). With 0 bases removed from V and 4 bases from J, the gap between germline ends came to 16 bases. The germline V gene has CDR1 DFQATT and CDR2 SNEGSKA (reference sequence). CDR3 length: 15 amino acids. The CDR3 is CSARDLRDRLYEQYF. In nucleotides, the CDR3 is TGCAGTGCTAGAGATCTCCGGGACCGTCTTTACGAGCAGTACTTC.

The chain is built from TRBV20-1 and TRBJ2-4, with TRBD2 as a possible D gene (6 bases). Germline lookup yields CDR1 DFQATT and CDR2 SNEGSKA (reference sequence). The CDR3 contains 14 residues. V was clipped by 6 bases and J by 3 bases, with 15 bases between them. The CDR3 loop is CSARREGGKNIQYF. The CDR3 bases are TGCAGTGCCAGAAGAGAGGGAGGCAAAAACATTCAGTACTTC.

The rearrangement links TRBV18 to TRBJ1-1; 12 bases are shared with TRBD1. This CDR3 region has 16 residues. Germline V lookup: CDR1 KGHSH, CDR2 LQKENI. Trimming removed 3 bases from V and 7 bases from J; junction bases left unmatched: 9. CDR3: CASSPQAGTGGGEAFF. The CDR3 DNA sequence: TGTGCCAGCTCACCTCAAGCCGGGACAGGGGGCGGTGAAGCTTTCTTT.

The chain couples TRBV5-1 to TRBJ2-1; 8 bases map to TRBD1. V shed 4 bases and J 12 bases; nucleotides not matched to a gene: 3. Germline CDR1 SGHRS, CDR2 YFSETQ. The CDR3 runs to 11 residues. CDR3 bases: TGCGCCAGCAGCGAGGACAGGGCGCAGTTCTTC. Translation gives CASSEDRAQFF.

This clonotype was found a few times. This chain connects TRBV18 to TRBJ2-1; TRBD2 agrees at 8 bases. Germline lookup yields CDR1 KGHSH and CDR2 LQKENI. Germline trimming cut 1 base from V and 1 base from J; bases unmatched to any gene: 12. The CDR3 loop spans 19 amino acids. The CDR3 here is CASSPLYSTSETSYNEQFF. For the CDR3, the DNA is TGTGCCAGCTCACCACTCTACTCGACTAGCGAAACATCCTACAATGAGCAGTTCTTC.

The rearrangement links TRBV30 to TRBJ1-1; 8 bases are a match to TRBD1. Germline lookup yields CDR1 GTSNPN and CDR2 SVGIG (reference sequence). CDR3 length equals 15 residues. V gave up 4 bases and J gave up 4 bases; unmatched junction bases: 11. CDR3 protein: CAWTKDRVSSTEAFF. CDR3 nucleotide sequence: TGTGCCTGGACTAAGGACAGGGTGTCTTCCACTGAAGCTTTCTTT. The entire variable domain, with the rest obtained from reference TRBV30 and TRBJ1-1, is as follows: SQTIHQWPATLVQPVGSPLSLECTVEGTSNPNLYWYRQAAGRGLQLLFYSVGIGQISSEVPQNLSASRPQDRQFILSSKKLLLSDSGFYLCAWTKDRVSSTEAFFGQGTRLTVV.

V gene TRBV6-2 or TRBV6-3 combines with J gene TRBJ2-5; possibly TRBD2 for D (5 bases). V shed 6 bases and J shed 6 bases, with 11 bases lying between them. Germline V lookup: CDR1 MNHEY, CDR2 SVGEGT. The CDR3 totals 12 residues. The CDR3: CASRGGGKTQYF. The CDR3 DNA reads as TGTGCCAGCAGGGGTGGAGGAAAGACCCAGTACTTC.

This clonotype was detected a few times. This chain connects TRBV29-1 to TRBJ1-1; 9 bases are shared with TRBD1. The CDR3 has 14 amino acids. Losses at the gene ends were 7 bases for V and 1 base for J; bases not matched to a gene: 7. CDR1 is SQVTM, CDR2 ANQGSEA, per germline. CDR3 sequence reads: CSATPGQGNTEAFF. The CDR3 nucleotides are TGCAGCGCTACACCGGGACAGGGGAACACTGAAGCTTTCTTT.

This chain uses TRBV10-1 with TRBJ2-3, with D hard to call. Looked up from germline, CDR1 is WNHNN and CDR2 is SYGVQD (reference sequence). V was clipped by 9 bases and J by 5 bases, with 15 bases between them. CDR3 length: 13 amino acids. The CDR3 DNA follows: TGCGCCAGTTCAAATCGTTGGGGAGATACGCAGTATTTT. Its translation is CASSNRWGDTQYF.

This clonotype was seen at least ten times. The rearrangement joins TRBV4-2 to TRBJ1-2, with D unresolved. Germline V gene data show CDR1 as LGHNA and CDR2 as YNFKEQ. The CDR3 spans 16 residues. V lost 0 bases and J lost 2, with 13 bases in between. This CDR3 reads CASSQDRGRSNYGYTF. CDR3 coding DNA: TGTGCCAGCAGCCAAGATAGAGGCAGAAGCAACTATGGCTACACCTTC.

This chain uses TRBV6-5 with TRBJ1-1; 8 positions match TRBD1. Germline CDR1 and CDR2: MNHEY and SVGAGI. The CDR3 length is 13 residues. V shed 8 bases, J shed 10 bases, and the junction held 12 bases outside the gene matches. The CDR3 bases are TGTGCCAGCGGTCCGACAGGGGACGGGAGAGCTTTCTTT. This sequence encodes CASGPTGDGRAFF.

The chain is built from TRBV28 and TRBJ2-1; D is possibly TRBD2 (6 bases). The CDR3 has 16 amino acids. Germline lookup yields CDR1 MDHEN and CDR2 SYDVKM. Trimming cost V 7 bases and J 2 bases, with 18 bases left between them. The CDR3, as DNA: TGTGCCAGCACCCAGGGACGGAGGGCGGCCTACAATGAGCAGTTCTTC. Translating it yields CASTQGRRAAYNEQFF.

The chain combines TRBV3-1 with TRBJ1-6; tentatively, D is TRBD1 (5 bases). V gave up 1 base and J gave up 13 bases, with 17 bases separating them. CDR1 is LGHDT and CDR2 is YNNKEL in the germline V gene (reference sequence). The CDR3 is 15 amino acids. For the CDR3, the DNA is TGTGCCAGCAGCCAAGCGACAGTTGTACGGGACCCCCTCCACTTT. It specifies CASSQATVVRDPLHF.

This chain connects TRBV14 to TRBJ2-1, with D uncertain. Germline V gives CDR1 SGHDN, CDR2 FVKESK. V gave up 4 bases and J gave up 6 bases, with 7 bases separating them. CDR3 length equals 12 residues. The CDR3 DNA reads as TGTGCCAGCAGCCTATCAGTCAATGAGCAGTTCTTC. Its translation: CASSLSVNEQFF.

This clonotype was seen a handful of times. One end of the junction does not line up with germline, which may come from a read error. The chain has TRBV12-3 or TRBV12-4 and TRBJ2-7; TRBD1 agrees at 9 bases. The CDR3 covers 14 residues. CDR3 DNA: TGTGCCAGCAGCTACGACAGGGGGTCCTTCGAGCAGTACTTC. It is translated as CASSYDRGSFEQYF.

The V gene is TRBV20-1, the J gene TRBJ1-3; a weak D match, TRBD1 (5 bases). The germline CDR1 and CDR2 sequences are DFQATT and SNEGSKA (reference sequence). V lost 7 bases and J lost 0, with 10 bases in between. The CDR3 totals 13 residues. The CDR3 protein is CSVRGSSGNTIYF. The CDR3 bases are TGCAGTGTTAGGGGATCCTCTGGAAACACCATATATTTT.